This TCR beta chain was captured in a study of blood T cell repertoires in COVID-19. Looking at the study overall: Sites across the United States, Italy and Spain contributed samples from acute and convalescent COVID-19. T cells, B-cell-depleted T cells, or PBMCs supplied cDNA or gDNA.

Authors' processing steps: Estimation of nucleated cell counts relied on the amplification of reference gene primers. Generated by immunoSEQ multiplex PCR, the TCRdb table keeps only in-frame clones and is missing some. The V and J calls and clone size are taken from that table; D and trimming were inferred from the DNA. Of 200,000 to 250,000 clones listed, roughly 76% are singletons. The germline CDR1 and CDR2 sequences are MGHDK and SYGVNS. This CDR3 is built from 15 residues. The ends lost 6 bases at V and 2 bases at J; junction bases unmatched: 4. Seattle enrolled patients during active infection and tracked them longitudinally.

The rearrangement links TRBV25-1 to TRBJ2-2; TRBD1 aligns across 9 bases. The clonotype was recovered from a woman older than 75 with COVID-19, enrolled during active disease. The sequenced sample was peripheral blood. CDR3 sequence (DNA): TGTGCCAGCAGAGCGGACAGGGGTAACACCGGGGAGCTGTTTTTT. Translation gives CASRADRGNTGELFF.